Each of the 17 T cell receptor beta chains below was sequenced from the same sample in a study of regulatory T cells in long-lasting Graves disease. Assembly of TCR beta libraries relied on iRepertoire HTBI primers together with Arm-PCR of CDR3 regions. TCRdb passed the multiplex PCR reads through MiXCR, listing each CDR3 protein once. The sample records 300,000 to 350,000 distinct CDR3 sequences, 15% to 20% being singletons. Time point denoted: persistent/refractory GD, antithyroid drugs over 5 years with positive TRAb. There was RNA extracted from PBMCs, and the TCR library was made from it. The sample in question was peripheral blood mononuclear cells (PBMCs), obtained when the disease was refractory, from a patient treated with antithyroid drugs. The source of these receptors is a female donor with Graves disease.

The chain combines TRBV29-1 with TRBJ2-1; TRBD1 might be the D (6 bases). This CDR3 is built from 11 residues. Per germline, CDR1 SQVTM and CDR2 ANQGSEA. V was pared by 6 bases and J by 10 bases, with 13 bases between. The CDR3 sequence is CSVTQGLEQFF. The CDR3 DNA is TGCAGCGTAACCCAGGGGTTGGAGCAGTTCTTC.

This clonotype was picked up many times. The J gene is TRBJ2-6, the V gene TRBV12-3 or TRBV12-4; D is undetermined. The length of the CDR3 is 13 residues. With 10 bases removed from V and 0 bases from J, the gap between germline ends came to 7 bases. The CDR3 bases are TGTGCCACCAGGAACTCTGGGGCCAACGTCCTGACTTTC. Protein: CATRNSGANVLTF.

The V and J genes are TRBV3-1 and TRBJ1-1; TRBD1 might be the D (5 bases). V lost 4 bases and J lost 1, with 10 bases in between. CDR1 LGHDT and CDR2 YNNKEL come from the germline V gene (reference sequence). This CDR3 has 14 residues. This CDR3 reads CASSRPGGNTEAFF. CDR3 coding DNA: TGTGCCAGCAGCCGGCCCGGGGGGAACACTGAAGCTTTCTTT.

This clonotype was counted at least ten times. The chain has TRBV3-1 and TRBJ2-5, with D hard to call. Trimming took 4 bases from V and 5 from J, leaving 8 bases between them. The CDR3 length is 12 residues. CDR1 is LGHDT, CDR2 YNNKEL, per germline (reference sequence). The CDR3 DNA is TGTGCCAGCAGCCCCCTCTGGGAGACCCAGTACTTC. Protein product: CASSPLWETQYF.

V is TRBV7-9 and J is TRBJ2-3; TRBD2 is a possible D gene (5 bases). The germline CDR1 and CDR2 sequences are SEHNR and FQNEAQ (reference sequence). The CDR3 covers 15 residues. Trimming took off 5 bases at V and 5 bases at J, with 17 bases between the two ends. The DNA for the CDR3 is TGTGCCAGCAGCCCTAAACGGAGGTTAGGAGATACGCAGTATTTT. Translation gives CASSPKRRLGDTQYF. Based on the CDR3 plus reference TRBV7-9 and TRBJ2-3, the full variable domain is DTGVSQNPRHKITKRGQNVTFRCDPISEHNRLYWYRQTLGQGPEFLTYFQNEAQLEKSRLLSDRFSAERPKGSFSTLEIQRTEQGDSAMYLCASSPKRRLGDTQYFGPGTRLTVL.

The J gene is TRBJ2-2, the V gene TRBV7-9; 10 nucleotides align to TRBD1. The CDR3 has 15 residues. CDR1 SEHNR and CDR2 FQNEAQ come from the germline V gene (reference sequence). Trimming cost V 5 bases and J 6 bases; bases outside gene matches: 6. The CDR3 DNA reads TGTGCCAGCAGCCCCGACAGGGGGCTACCCGGGGAGCTGTTTTTT. Translation gives CASSPDRGLPGELFF.

This clonotype was recorded a few times. The chain combines TRBV9 with TRBJ2-7; perhaps TRBD2 as D (5 bases). Deletions cut 0 bases from V and 2 bases from J, with 9 bases between. The germline V gene has CDR1 SGDLS and CDR2 YYNGEE. This CDR3 spans 14 amino acids. Written as DNA, the CDR3 is TGTGCCAGCAGCGTAGGGAGCGGTACCTACGAGCAGTACTTC. Translated, it gives CASSVGSGTYEQYF.

The chain carries TRBV27 and TRBJ1-4; TRBD1 is a possible D gene (5 bases). The CDR3 covers 15 residues. Germline V gene lookup returns CDR1 MNHEY and CDR2 SMNVEV (reference sequence). Deletions cut 6 bases from V and 5 bases from J, with 16 bases between. The chain's CDR3 is CASRGVRNQNEKLFF. The CDR3 region has the DNA TGTGCCAGCAGGGGGGTCAGGAATCAAAATGAAAAACTGTTTTTT.

This clonotype was seen only a few times. The chain links TRBV18 to TRBJ2-2; D is undetermined. V was clipped by 3 bases and J by 2 bases, with 7 bases between them. The CDR3 runs 14 residues. CDR1 KGHSH and CDR2 LQKENI come from the germline V gene. DNA of the CDR3: TGTGCCAGCTCACCTTTAACTAACACCGGGGAGCTGTTTTTT. Residues: CASSPLTNTGELFF.

The chain employs TRBV2 and TRBJ2-2, with D possibly matching TRBD1 (8 bases). Germline assignment: CDR1 SNHLY and CDR2 FYNNEI. Trimming left V 6 bases short and J 5 bases short, with 13 bases between. This CDR3 region has 14 residues. The CDR3 DNA follows: TGTGCCAGCAGCAACAGGGGGGGTACCGGGGAGCTGTTTTTT. As protein: CASSNRGGTGELFF.

The table lists this clonotype with many counts. V is TRBV7-3 and J is TRBJ2-1; no definite D call. Germline V gene data show CDR1 as SGHTA and CDR2 as FQGTGA. V shed 1 base and J shed 4 bases, with 20 bases lying between them. This CDR3 region has 18 residues. The CDR3 loop is CASSLIGDPRGKYNEQFF. Written as DNA, the CDR3 is TGTGCCAGCAGCTTAATTGGAGACCCGCGTGGGAAGTACAATGAGCAGTTCTTC.

This clonotype was seen more than once but under ten times. The chain recombines TRBV20-1 with TRBJ2-4, with D possibly being TRBD2 (7 bases). CDR1 and CDR2 (germline): DFQATT, SNEGSKA (reference sequence). The CDR3 runs 14 residues. Trimming shortened V by 3 bases and J by 7 bases, and 16 bases separated the two germline ends. CDR3 loop: CSASLGGPGNIQYF. For the CDR3, the DNA is TGCAGTGCTAGTTTGGGGGGGCCAGGGAACATTCAGTACTTC.

The chain employs TRBV3-1 and TRBJ1-4, with D perhaps matching TRBD1 (6 bases). V lost 2 bases and J 4 bases, leaving 11 bases between the germline ends. The germline V gene has CDR1 LGHDT and CDR2 YNNKEL (reference sequence). The CDR3 loop spans 15 amino acids. CDR3 amino acids: CASSQPTGFNEKLFF. CDR3 coding DNA: TGTGCCAGCAGCCAACCGACAGGATTTAATGAAAAACTGTTTTTT.

This clonotype was counted only a few times. The chain joins TRBV5-6 to TRBJ1-5, with TRBD1 identical over 8 bases. The CDR3 is 16 residues long. Trimming took 4 bases from V and 5 from J; bases not matched to a gene: 11. Germline CDR1 and CDR2: SGHDT and YYEEEE. Written as DNA, the CDR3 is TGTGCCAGCAGCCGGGGCGGGCAGGGGGCCCATCAGCCCCAGCATTTT. Translating it yields CASSRGGQGAHQPQHF.

The chain employs TRBV3-1 and TRBJ1-5; D gene uncertain. V lost 1 base and J lost 2, with 6 bases in between. The germline V gene encodes CDR1 LGHDT and CDR2 YNNKEL (reference sequence). CDR3 length: 14 amino acids. CDR3 bases: TGTGCCAGCAGCCAAGCTTGGGGCAATCAGCCCCAGCATTTT. Its translation is CASSQAWGNQPQHF.

The CDR3 DNA follows: TGTGCCACCACTGGACGGGGGCGGTTACCTAGCACAGATACGCAGTATTTT. Protein: CATTGRGRLPSTDTQYF. V is TRBV6-4 and J is TRBJ2-3, with D perhaps assigned TRBD1 or TRBD2 (6 bases each). Germline CDR1 and CDR2: MRHNA and SNTAGT. This CDR3 comprises 17 residues. V was cut by 10 bases and J by 0 bases, with 23 bases left in between.

This clonotype was counted ten times or more. The chain links TRBV3-1 to TRBJ1-4; D is uncertain. V lost 2 bases and J lost 8, with 12 bases in between. The CDR3 is made up of 14 amino acids. Germline CDR1 and CDR2: LGHDT and YNNKEL (reference sequence). Here the CDR3 reads CASSQRLGREKLFF. The CDR3 region has the DNA TGTGCCAGCAGCCAAAGGCTCGGTAGAGAAAAACTGTTTTTT.